These T cell receptor beta chains were read from a single sample in a study of shared clonotypes between healthy human individuals. TCRdb keeps only in-frame clones here, not all; method: immunoSEQ multiplex PCR. The data contain hundreds of thousands of clones, around 79% of them singletons. Sequencing was performed on PBMCs. The receptor source for this set is a woman aged 40 to 50 in good health. Some clones in this sample may be carry-over from other donors' samples. Each CDR3 is given with its conserved first and last residue. A D gene is named only where the DNA matches it firmly. A row's size may be missing; if present it is once, few, many or a size class.

>TRBD2|TRBV5-1|.|TRBJ2-2
CASSLSAGGPTGELFF
TGCGCCAGCAGCTTGTCGGCGGGAGGGCCGACCGGGGAGCTGTTTTTT
>.|TRBV6-1|.|TRBJ2-5
CASKEDNQETQYF
TGTGCCAGCAAGGAGGACAACCAAGAGACCCAGTACTTC
>.|TRBV2|.|TRBJ2-3
CASRDRTDTQYF
TGTGCCAGCAGGGACCGCACAGATACGCAGTATTTT
>.|TRBV7-9|many|TRBJ2-7
CASSLGQGRNEQYF
TGTGCCAGCAGCTTAGGGCAGGGCAGGAACGAGCAGTACTTC
>.|TRBV4-2|.|TRBJ2-1
CASSQVGVSYNEQFF
TGTGCCAGCAGCCAAGTTGGGGTCTCCTACAATGAGCAGTTCTTC
>.|TRBV7-9|.|TRBJ2-3
CASSLGQGAGGSDTQYF
TGTGCCAGCAGCTTAGGTCAGGGGGCGGGAGGATCAGATACGCAGTATTTT
>.|TRBV11-3|.|TRBJ2-2
CASSLQGITGELFF
TGTGCCAGCAGCTTACAGGGGATCACCGGGGAGCTGTTTTTT
>.|TRBV15|.|TRBJ1-1
CATAAGPNTEAFF
TGTGCCACCGCGGCAGGCCCGAACACTGAAGCTTTCTTT
>TRBD1|TRBV10-3|.|TRBJ1-2
CAISESKLGGWKDGYTF
TGTGCCATCAGTGAGTCGAAGTTAGGGGGCTGGAAGGATGGCTACACCTTC
>.|TRBV28|.|TRBJ2-7
CASSALKRGPSYEQYF
TGTGCCAGCAGTGCGCTAAAGAGAGGACCTAGTTACGAGCAGTACTTC
>.|TRBV7-2|.|TRBJ2-7
CASSLDGTLDEQYF
TGTGCCAGCAGCTTAGACGGGACACTGGACGAGCAGTACTTC
>.|TRBV6-6|.|TRBJ2-7
CASSYWAGYEQYF
TGTGCCAGCAGTTACTGGGCGGGCTACGAGCAGTACTTC